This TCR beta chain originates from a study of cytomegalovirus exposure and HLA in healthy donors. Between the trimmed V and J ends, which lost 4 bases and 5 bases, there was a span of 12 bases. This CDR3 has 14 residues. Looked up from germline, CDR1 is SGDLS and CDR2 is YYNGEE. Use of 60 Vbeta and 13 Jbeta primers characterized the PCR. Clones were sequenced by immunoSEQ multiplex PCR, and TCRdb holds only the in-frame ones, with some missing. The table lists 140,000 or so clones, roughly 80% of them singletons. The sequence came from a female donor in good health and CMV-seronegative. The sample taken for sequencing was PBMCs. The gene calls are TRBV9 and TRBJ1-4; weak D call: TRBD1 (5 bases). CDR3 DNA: TGTGCCAGCAGCCCCTGGGGGGAGAATGAAAAACTGTTTTTT. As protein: CASSPWGENEKLFF. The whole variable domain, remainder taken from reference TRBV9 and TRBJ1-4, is DSGVTQTPKHLITATGQRVTLRCSPRSGDLSVYWYQQSLDQGLQFLIQYYNGEERAKGNILERFSAQQFPDLHSELNLSSLELGDSALYFCASSPWGENEKLFFGSGTQLSVL.